A single count supports the clone carrying this T cell receptor beta chain. This entry is derived from a study of cytomegalovirus exposure and HLA in healthy donors. The CDR3 is made up of 14 amino acids. Germline CDR1 is MNHEY and CDR2 is SMNVEV (reference sequence). The V gene lost 3 bases and the J gene lost 1 base, with 10 bases spanning the gap. 13 Jbeta primers and 60 Vbeta primers were used for the PCR. Data came from immunoSEQ multiplex PCR; TCRdb stores just in-frame clones and leaves some out. This sample has under 300,000 clones, with roughly four fifths found just once. Sequencing input: PBMCs. The gene calls are TRBV27 and TRBJ2-7; the D gene is possibly TRBD2 (6 bases). The TCR sequence derives from a woman in her 40s in good health and CMV-seropositive. The chain's CDR3 is CASSFKTSSYEQYF. For the CDR3, the DNA is TGTGCCAGCAGTTTTAAGACTAGTTCCTACGAGCAGTACTTC.